The 17 T cell receptor beta chains listed next were all sequenced from one sample in a study of blood T cells in healthy people across ages. For the second PCR, which ran for roughly 7 to 11 cycles, a sample-barcoded 5' primer and a J-beta primer mix were used. TCRdb fed the 5' RACE reads into MiXCR, producing one record per CDR3 protein. The sample consists of roughly 1,300,000 distinct CDR3 sequences, approximately 60% of them appearing once. Material for sequencing was blood. These receptors all come from a man in his late teens or twenties in good health.

This clonotype was recorded a few times. The gene calls are TRBV6-1 and TRBJ2-1; D is possibly TRBD1 (5 bases). Germline V gene sequence: CDR1 MNHNS, CDR2 SASEGT. V was clipped by 4 bases and J by 6 bases, with 16 bases between them. The CDR3 contains 15 residues. CDR3: CASSARTQVRNEQFF. In DNA, the CDR3 is TGTGCCAGCAGTGCTCGAACACAGGTCCGCAATGAGCAGTTCTTC.

This sequence joins TRBV10-3 and TRBJ1-6, with a possible D match to TRBD1 (6 bases). This CDR3 region has 17 residues. From germline, CDR1 is ENHRY and CDR2 SYGVKD. V lost 3 bases and J lost 9, with 21 bases in between. CDR3: CAISESRPVAGVSPLHF. In DNA, the CDR3 is TGTGCCATCAGTGAAAGCCGCCCCGTCGCAGGGGTTTCACCCCTCCACTTT.

In its sample, this clonotype was seen a few times. The chain couples TRBV20-1 to TRBJ2-7; 9 positions match TRBD1. Germline V gene sequence: CDR1 DFQATT, CDR2 SNEGSKA (reference sequence). The CDR3 contains 19 residues. V shed 0 bases and J 3 bases; nucleotides not matched to a gene: 18. The CDR3 sequence is CSARDYVRDRVSPFYEQYF. Here the CDR3 DNA reads TGCAGTGCTAGAGATTATGTGAGGGACAGGGTCTCGCCTTTCTACGAGCAGTACTTC.

The V gene is TRBV6-5, the J gene TRBJ2-4; D uncertain. With the DNA end fitting TRBJ2-7 better, the J assignment may be wrong. Germline V gene sequence: CDR1 MNHEY, CDR2 SVGAGI. The CDR3 length is 15 residues. CDR3 residues: CASSSVSDPSYEQYF. The CDR3 region has the DNA TGTGCCAGCAGTTCCGTTTCGGACCCTTCCTACGAGCAGTACTTC.

The chain carries TRBV4-1 and TRBJ1-5, with D perhaps TRBD1 (6 bases). The V end was cut by 6 bases, the J end by 5 bases, with 17 bases between. This CDR3 has 15 residues. Germline values: CDR1 MGHRA, CDR2 YSYEKL. This CDR3 is CASSFTGRDDQPQHF. The DNA of the CDR3 is TGCGCCAGCAGTTTCACAGGGAGAGACGATCAGCCCCAGCATTTT.

The CDR3 here is CASSQTPGQLNTEAFF. The CDR3 DNA is TGCGCCAGCAGCCAAACCCCGGGACAGCTGAACACTGAAGCTTTCTTT. V usage is TRBV4-1 and J usage is TRBJ1-1; 7 nucleotides align to TRBD1. This CDR3 spans 16 amino acids. V was clipped by 2 bases and J by 0 bases; unmatched bases: 6. Looked up from germline, CDR1 is MGHRA and CDR2 is YSYEKL.

This chain connects TRBV27 to TRBJ1-1; D gene ambiguous. Germline V gene lookup returns CDR1 MNHEY and CDR2 SMNVEV (reference sequence). The V end was cut by 2 bases, the J end by 1 base, with 8 bases between. The CDR3 length is 14 residues. CDR3 protein: CASSLVTTNTEAFF. Here the CDR3 DNA reads TGTGCCAGCAGTTTAGTCACCACGAACACTGAAGCTTTCTTT.

The J gene is TRBJ2-7, the V gene TRBV6-6; TRBD1 aligns across 9 bases. Trimming cost V 8 bases and J 1 base; bases outside gene matches: 3. The germline V gene has CDR1 MNHNY and CDR2 SVGAGI (reference sequence). This CDR3 is 13 amino acids long. Written as DNA, the CDR3 is TGTGCCAGCCAGACAGGGGGTTCCTACGAGCAGTACTTC. It encodes CASQTGGSYEQYF.

In DNA form, the CDR3 reads TGTGCCACGATAGTAAAGGATGGCTACACCTTC. It is translated as CATIVKDGYTF. This chain links TRBV7-9 with TRBJ1-2; D is uncertain. The CDR3 is 11 amino acids. Germline V lookup: CDR1 SEHNR, CDR2 FQNEAQ (reference sequence). Between the trimmed V and J ends, which lost 10 bases and 6 bases, there was a span of 12 bases.

This clonotype was observed a few times. An end of the junction does not agree with germline; a read error may underlie this. The chain joins TRBV7-2 to TRBJ2-6, with D possibly matching TRBD2 (5 bases). The CDR3 runs to 15 residues. From germline, CDR1 is SGHTA and CDR2 FQGNSA. In nucleotides, the CDR3 is TGTGCCAGCAGGTTCGGGGTTTCTGAGGCCAACGTCCTGACTTTC. This codes for CASRFGVSEANVLTF.

The V and J genes are TRBV6-5 and TRBJ1-1; no reliable D call. This CDR3 contains 14 residues. Germline CDR1 MNHEY, CDR2 SVGAGI. Trimming removed 7 bases from V and 1 base from J, with 13 bases in between. The CDR3 reads CASNSAGENTEAFF. The CDR3 region has the DNA TGTGCCAGCAATTCGGCCGGTGAGAACACTGAAGCTTTCTTT.

The chain uses TRBV4-1 and TRBJ2-3; D possibly corresponds to TRBD1 (6 bases). V lost 3 bases, J lost 1 base, and 14 bases lay in between. Germline V lookup: CDR1 MGHRA, CDR2 YSYEKL. CDR3 size: 16 residues. In DNA form, the CDR3 reads TGCGCCAGCAGCCAGCCAGGGGTCGGGCGCACAGATACGCAGTATTTT. As protein: CASSQPGVGRTDTQYF.

This chain uses TRBV29-1 with TRBJ2-4, with D unclear. This CDR3 has 11 amino acids. Germline CDR1 SQVTM, CDR2 ANQGSEA. V was clipped by 6 bases and J by 8 bases, with 11 bases between them. Written as DNA, the CDR3 is TGCAGCGTGCCTGACCGAGACATTCAGTACTTC. Amino acid sequence: CSVPDRDIQYF.

The V and J genes are TRBV12-3 or TRBV12-4 and TRBJ2-6; D gene unclear. V lost 1 base, J lost 1 base, and 14 bases lay in between. There are 18 residues in the CDR3. Here the CDR3 DNA reads TGTGCCAGCAGTTTAGAGCCTAACACGGGTTCTGGGGCCAACGTCCTGACTTTC. Translated, it gives CASSLEPNTGSGANVLTF.

The chain links TRBV29-1 to TRBJ2-1; perhaps TRBD2 as D (5 bases). V was trimmed by 7 bases and J by 2 bases, leaving 12 bases between them. CDR1 is SQVTM and CDR2 is ANQGSEA in the germline V gene. This CDR3 comprises 13 residues. The CDR3 reads CSETGSPYNEQFF. DNA of the CDR3: TGCAGCGAAACGGGGTCCCCCTACAATGAGCAGTTCTTC.

A few counts support this clonotype. The V gene is TRBV5-1, the J gene TRBJ2-2; D is possibly TRBD2 (5 bases). Per the germline V gene, CDR1 is SGHRS and CDR2 is YFSETQ. This CDR3 is 12 amino acids long. Trimming took 1 base from V and 9 from J, leaving 7 bases between them. CDR3 nucleotides: TGCGCCAGCAGCTTGTCGGGGAGGGAGCTGTTTTTT. As protein: CASSLSGRELFF.

This sequence joins TRBV11-2 and TRBJ2-1; 12 bases agree with TRBD2. The CDR3 length is 16 residues. CDR1 is SGHAT and CDR2 is FQNNGV in the germline V gene. With V trimmed by 2 bases and J by 8 bases, 7 bases remained unmatched. CDR3 region: CASSLPLTSGSYEQFF. The CDR3 DNA reads as TGTGCCAGCAGCTTACCATTGACTAGCGGGAGTTATGAGCAGTTCTTC.